One and the same sample provided the 23 T cell receptor beta chains below, sequenced in a study of monozygotic twins with inflammatory bowel disease. TCRdb reprocessed the 5' RACE reads and reports one entry per CDR3 protein, with no DNA. The sample includes approximately 330,000 distinct CDR3 sequences. Sequenced sample: blood. The source of these receptors is a human donor with ulcerative colitis or Crohn's disease, or a healthy co-twin of an affected twin (not recorded which).

The V gene is TRBV5-1, the J gene TRBJ2-7; TCRdb's D call, TRBD1, is unchecked because there is no DNA. The CDR3 consists of 14 residues. CDR1 and CDR2 (germline): SGHRS, YFSETQ. CDR3 in amino acids: CASSYGPGSYEQYF. The variable domain in full, with the rest retrieved from reference TRBV5-1 and TRBJ2-7, is KAGVTQTPRYLIKTRGQQVTLSCSPISGHRSVSWYQQTPGQGLQFLFEYFSETQRNKGNFPGRFSGRQFSNSRSEMNVSTLELGDSALYLCASSYGPGSYEQYFGPGTRLTVT.

The J gene is TRBJ2-1, the V gene TRBV20-1. The germline V gene encodes CDR1 DFQATT and CDR2 SNEGSKA (reference sequence). This CDR3 is 14 amino acids long. CDR3 protein: CSARWDREHNEQFF.

The chain is built from TRBV7-6 and TRBJ2-2; without DNA, the TCRdb call of TRBD1 cannot be checked. Germline V gives CDR1 SGHVS, CDR2 FNYEAQ. CDR3 length: 14 residues. CDR3 amino acids: CASSSGTAPGELFF. The full variable domain, with the rest looked up from reference TRBV7-6 and TRBJ2-2, is GAGVSQSPRYKVTKRGQDVALRCDPISGHVSLYWYRQALGQGPEFLTYFNYEAQQDKSGLPNDRFSAERPEGSISTLTIQRTEQRDSAMYRCASSSGTAPGELFFGEGSRLTVL.

The chain's CDR3 is CASSHLRDLYGAFF. The gene calls are TRBV12-3 or TRBV12-4 and TRBJ1-1; TCRdb designates TRBD1, a call that cannot be tested without DNA. The length of the CDR3 is 14 residues.

The chain carries TRBV2 and TRBJ1-2. Germline CDR1 is SNHLY and CDR2 is FYNNEI. The CDR3 totals 12 residues. The CDR3 here is CASSEGLSGYTF.

V usage is TRBV5-6 and J usage is TRBJ2-1; TCRdb lists TRBD2, though no DNA is available to test this call. This CDR3 has 16 amino acids. CDR1 is SGHDT, CDR2 YYEEEE, per germline. The CDR3: CASSLEEGTPENEQFF.

J is TRBJ1-5 and V is TRBV30; TCRdb's D gene call, TRBD1, goes unchecked for lack of DNA. Germline CDR1 and CDR2: GTSNPN and SVGIG (reference sequence). The CDR3 length is 14 residues. The CDR3 spells CAWTLKGDDQPQHF.

The rearrangement joins TRBV28 to TRBJ1-5. The CDR3 has 12 amino acids. Germline V gives CDR1 MDHEN, CDR2 SYDVKM. CDR3 loop: CASSQKTRPQHF.

The chain links TRBV5-1 to TRBJ2-3; TCRdb reports TRBD1, a call that lacks DNA to check it against. The length of the CDR3 is 22 residues. Germline CDR1 reads SGHRS; CDR2 reads YFSETQ. The CDR3 sequence is CASSWPPISSGTDLRNTDTQYF.

The gene calls are TRBV2 and TRBJ1-2; lacking DNA, the TRBD1 call made by TCRdb goes unchecked. CDR3 size: 13 residues. Germline-derived CDR1 and CDR2 are SNHLY and FYNNEI. The CDR3: CASSEVRGNGYTF.

V gene TRBV19 combines with J gene TRBJ2-7. CDR3 length equals 15 residues. Germline values: CDR1 LNHDA, CDR2 SQIVND (reference sequence). CDR3 protein: CASSTRGAEAYEQYF.

This chain's CDR3 is CASSSGTSGGADNIQYF. The rearrangement links TRBV5-1 to TRBJ2-4; the TCRdb call, TRBD2, lacks DNA for checking. Germline V gives CDR1 SGHRS, CDR2 YFSETQ. The CDR3 loop spans 17 amino acids.

The V and J genes are TRBV5-8 and TRBJ2-1; TCRdb's D gene call, TRBD2, goes unchecked for lack of DNA. The CDR3 has 16 amino acids. Germline loops: CDR1 SGHTS, CDR2 YDEGEE. The chain's CDR3 is CASSLVSLAGDNEQFF.

The chain recombines TRBV6-1 with TRBJ1-2; TCRdb's assignment of TRBD1 cannot be checked, as there is no DNA. Per germline, CDR1 MNHNS and CDR2 SASEGT. The CDR3 runs 15 residues. The CDR3 reads CASSAGTDSNYGYTF.

The chain has TRBV6-1 and TRBJ1-6. Germline V gene sequence: CDR1 MNHNS, CDR2 SASEGT. This CDR3 is 15 amino acids long. CDR3 amino acids: CASSEGEGGNSPLHF.

This chain uses TRBV11-2 with TRBJ2-7; the D call from TCRdb, TRBD1, cannot be confirmed without DNA. This CDR3 is built from 15 residues. Germline assignment: CDR1 SGHAT and CDR2 FQNNGV. CDR3 sequence: CASSWGRGPSYEQYF.

The gene calls are TRBV6-1 and TRBJ1-1; TCRdb's D call, TRBD1, is unchecked because there is no DNA. The CDR3 covers 15 residues. CDR1 MNHNS and CDR2 SASEGT come from the germline V gene. This chain's CDR3 is CASSQPQQGGAEAFF.

This chain joins TRBV5-1 and TRBJ2-6; TCRdb returns TRBD1, unconfirmable since there is no DNA. The CDR3 runs to 17 residues. Germline V CDR1 and CDR2: SGHRS, YFSETQ. The chain's CDR3 is CASSFGTGGSGANVLTF. Supplemented by reference TRBV5-1 and TRBJ2-6, the full variable domain reads KAGVTQTPRYLIKTRGQQVTLSCSPISGHRSVSWYQQTPGQGLQFLFEYFSETQRNKGNFPGRFSGRQFSNSRSEMNVSTLELGDSALYLCASSFGTGGSGANVLTFGAGSRLTVL.

The chain is built from TRBV12-3 or TRBV12-4 and TRBJ2-2; TCRdb's D call, TRBD2, is unchecked because there is no DNA. The CDR3 sequence is 17 residues long. CDR3 amino acids: CATSPLAGGFNTGELFF.

CDR3 sequence: CSARDSRWSYNEQFF. The chain joins TRBV20-1 to TRBJ2-1; the D call from TCRdb, TRBD1, cannot be confirmed without DNA. This CDR3 is 15 amino acids long. Germline values: CDR1 DFQATT, CDR2 SNEGSKA (reference sequence).

V gene TRBV28 combines with J gene TRBJ2-1. CDR3 size: 14 residues. From germline, CDR1 is MDHEN and CDR2 SYDVKM. CDR3 amino acids: CASSLLSSGNEQFF.

The chain is built from TRBV4-1 and TRBJ2-2; no DNA is available, so the TRBD1 call from TCRdb remains unchecked. The CDR3 contains 15 residues. CDR1 is MGHRA and CDR2 is YSYEKL in the germline V gene. The CDR3 is CASSLSGTGAGELFF.

The CDR3 protein is CASSRGGLAGDNEQFF. The rearrangement joins TRBV3-1 to TRBJ2-1; with no DNA, the TCRdb D assignment of TRBD2 cannot be verified. The CDR3 loop spans 16 amino acids. Germline assignment: CDR1 LGHDT and CDR2 YNNKEL (reference sequence).